The 8 T cell receptor beta chains below come from one sample, sequenced in a study of Graves' ophthalmopathy and Graves' hyperthyroidism (dated by TCRdb to between 2017 and 2018). Instrument used: Illumina HiSeq 2000. TCR beta CDR3 regions were amplified from RNA transcripts for repertoire sequencing. HTBI primers and the Qiagen OneStep RT-PCR kit were used in a first-round RT-PCR, which was followed by a second-round multiplex PCR, size selection and purification. Using fastp trimming at Q25 and MiXCR clonotype assembly, TCRdb reanalyzed the public sequencing data and kept in-frame beta chains. One record per CDR3 amino acid sequence lists the most common genes and DNA. Within this sample are around 470,000 distinct CDR3 sequences, with around 15% of them counted one time only. The biggest ten clones account for roughly 9.8% of the sample. Sequenced material: blood. All receptors come from a woman under 40 with Graves' ophthalmopathy. Donor details come from another sample of the same person, matched by shared clones.

The sample holds many counts of this clonotype. The V call is TRBV20-1, the J call TRBJ1-2, with D tentatively TRBD1 (5 bases). This CDR3 has 13 residues. Looked up from germline, CDR1 is DFQATT and CDR2 is SNEGSKA (reference sequence). Trimming left V 0 bases short and J 4 bases short, with 9 bases between. CDR3 sequence (DNA): TGCAGTGCTAGAGACAGGGTTGGCTATGGCTACACCTTC. Translation: CSARDRVGYGYTF.

This clonotype was seen repeatedly, ten times or more. The chain carries TRBV28 and TRBJ2-2; TRBD1 aligns across 9 bases. The germline CDR1 and CDR2 sequences are MDHEN and SYDVKM. The CDR3 has 16 residues. Trimming cost V 6 bases and J 5 bases; bases outside gene matches: 10. The CDR3 bases are TGTGCCAGCAGCTCCCCCGGGACAGGGTTTACCGGGGAGCTGTTTTTT. Its translation is CASSSPGTGFTGELFF. Filled out from reference TRBV28 and TRBJ2-2, the complete variable domain reads DVKVTQSSRYLVKRTGEKVFLECVQDMDHENMFWYRQDPGLGLRLIYFSYDVKMKEKGDIPEGYSVSREKKERFSLILESASTNQTSMYLCASSSPGTGFTGELFFGEGSRLTVL.

This clonotype was picked up many times. The chain uses TRBV7-9 and TRBJ1-1; D unclear. The CDR3 loop spans 13 amino acids. Germline V CDR1 and CDR2: SEHNR, FQNEAQ (reference sequence). Trimming left V 5 bases short and J 6 bases short, with 13 bases between. The CDR3 bases are TGTGCCAGCAGCATTATACCTGGCCCTGAAGCTTTCTTT. Protein: CASSIIPGPEAFF.

Many counts were recorded for this clonotype. The chain combines TRBV20-1 with TRBJ1-1; D is perhaps TRBD1 (5 bases). Trimming took 5 bases from V and 5 from J, leaving 12 bases between them. Germline lookup yields CDR1 DFQATT and CDR2 SNEGSKA (reference sequence). This CDR3 comprises 12 residues. The CDR3 spells CSALLGETEAFF. The CDR3 bases are TGCAGTGCTTTGTTAGGGGAAACTGAAGCTTTCTTT.

The CDR3 DNA reads TGTGCCTGGACCCGGGACAGGGTGAAATATGGCTACACCTTC. Protein product: CAWTRDRVKYGYTF. The V and J genes are TRBV30 and TRBJ1-2, with 9 bases lining up with TRBD1. From germline, CDR1 is GTSNPN and CDR2 SVGIG (reference sequence). V dropped 4 bases and J dropped 5; count of bases not matched to a gene: 8. CDR3 length: 14 amino acids. The full variable domain, rest sourced from reference TRBV30 and TRBJ1-2, is SQTIHQWPATLVQPVGSPLSLECTVEGTSNPNLYWYRQAAGRGLQLLFYSVGIGQISSEVPQNLSASRPQDRQFILSSKKLLLSDSGFYLCAWTRDRVKYGYTFGSGTRLTVV.

Ten or more counts support this clonotype. This chain links TRBV29-1 with TRBJ2-2, with a tentative D call TRBD1 (6 bases). This CDR3 spans 13 amino acids. V dropped 7 bases and J dropped 0 bases, with 9 bases sitting between them. Germline V gives CDR1 SQVTM, CDR2 ANQGSEA. Written as DNA, the CDR3 is TGCAGCGCGGACAGACCGAACACCGGGGAGCTGTTTTTT. Its protein is CSADRPNTGELFF.

Ten or more counts support this clonotype. CDR3 protein: CASSAYSREQYF. The CDR3 DNA reads TGTGCCAGCAGCGCCTACTCCAGGGAGCAGTACTTC. The chain couples TRBV7-8 to TRBJ2-7; no firm D call. Germline CDR1 SGHVS, CDR2 FQNEAQ. The CDR3 loop spans 12 amino acids. Between the trimmed V and J ends, which lost 5 bases and 7 bases, there was a span of 12 bases.

This clonotype was seen repeatedly, ten times or more. The rearrangement joins TRBV28 to TRBJ2-2; 11 bases fit TRBD1. Germline CDR1 MDHEN, CDR2 SYDVKM. The CDR3 has 16 amino acids. J lost 5 bases, V lost 7 bases, and 9 bases had no gene match. CDR3 sequence (DNA): TGTGCCAGCACCTTGGGAGGGACAGGGGGAACCGGGGAGCTGTTTTTT. This encodes CASTLGGTGGTGELFF.